What follows are 3 T cell receptor beta chains derived from one specimen sequenced in a study of cytomegalovirus exposure and HLA in healthy donors. Primers included in the PCR were 60 Vbeta and 13 Jbeta primers. Sequencing was performed with immunoSEQ multiplex PCR; in TCRdb, only in-frame clones are kept and a portion is missing. The sample lists 150,000 or so clones; about 85% were seen once. Sequencing input: PBMCs. Receptors were obtained from a man aged 30 to 45 in good health and CMV-seropositive.

The chain links TRBV5-1 to TRBJ1-2; 8 nucleotides agree with TRBD1. CDR3 length equals 14 residues. Germline CDR1 SGHRS, CDR2 YFSETQ. V trimming: 4 bases; J trimming: 8 bases; junction bases outside the gene matches: 10. The DNA for the CDR3 is TGCGCCAGCAGCCTAGGACAGGGAGTTGGCGGCTACACCTTC. Amino acids: CASSLGQGVGGYTF.

V usage is TRBV9 and J usage is TRBJ1-1; 7 bases fit TRBD1. The V gene's germline CDR1 is SGDLS and CDR2 YYNGEE. With V trimmed by 4 bases and J by 1 base, 4 bases remained unmatched. This CDR3 has 14 residues. The chain's CDR3 is CASSRGTENTEAFF. The CDR3 DNA is TGTGCCAGCAGCAGGGGGACAGAGAACACTGAAGCTTTCTTT.

The chain couples TRBV6-5 to TRBJ1-1; D may be TRBD1 (5 bases). V lost 0 bases, J lost 0 bases, and 8 bases lay in between. This CDR3 has 15 residues. Germline CDR1 is MNHEY and CDR2 is SVGAGI. For the CDR3, the DNA is TGTGCCAGCAGTTACTCGAGACAGCTGAACACTGAAGCTTTCTTT. Translated, it gives CASSYSRQLNTEAFF.